This entry lists 17 T cell receptor beta chains sequenced from one sample in a study of blood T cell repertoires in COVID-19. Assay used: immunoSEQ multiplex PCR; TCRdb lists only in-frame clones, some missing. Among some 150,000 clones, 65% to 90% were seen once, and the ten largest hold about 7%. Sequences were obtained from peripheral blood. The source of these receptors is a woman aged 45-60 years in a cohort sampled during active or convalescent COVID-19.

This chain uses TRBV20-1 with TRBJ2-1; possibly TRBD2 for D (5 bases). Germline V gene sequence: CDR1 DFQATT, CDR2 SNEGSKA (reference sequence). This CDR3 has 11 amino acids. Between the trimmed V and J ends, which lost 0 bases and 12 bases, there was a span of 9 bases. CDR3 sequence: CSARDRGLQFF. CDR3 sequence (DNA): TGCAGTGCTAGAGATCGAGGACTGCAGTTCTTC.

CDR3 nucleotide sequence: TGTGCCAGCAGTTTACAGGGGGCTGAAGCTTTCTTT. Protein sequence: CASSLQGAEAFF. The genes are TRBV12-3 or TRBV12-4 and TRBJ1-1; 7 nucleotides match TRBD1. The junction had 0 bases not matched to a gene; V was cut back by 2 bases and J by 6 bases. The CDR3 has 12 residues.

The chain couples TRBV7-9 to TRBJ2-2, with D maybe TRBD1 (5 bases). V was clipped by 3 bases and J by 4 bases, with 9 bases between them. Per the germline V gene, CDR1 is SEHNR and CDR2 is FQNEAQ (reference sequence). The CDR3 runs 14 residues. CDR3 sequence (DNA): TGTGCCAGCAGCTTCAGGGATTTCACCGGGGAGCTGTTTTTT. Its translation: CASSFRDFTGELFF.

V usage is TRBV18 and J usage is TRBJ1-2; possibly TRBD1 for D (6 bases). The germline V gene encodes CDR1 KGHSH and CDR2 LQKENI. The CDR3 has 13 amino acids. V dropped 6 bases and J dropped 4 bases, with 12 bases sitting between them. CDR3 region: CASSPEDSYGYTF. CDR3 sequence (DNA): TGTGCCAGCTCGCCAGAGGACAGCTATGGCTACACCTTC.

CDR3 in DNA: TGTGCCAGCAGCGTAGGACAGGGTTTCCCTGAAGCTTTCTTT. Translated: CASSVGQGFPEAFF. The V gene is TRBV5-4, the J gene TRBJ1-1, with 8 positions matching TRBD1. The V gene's germline CDR1 is SGHNT and CDR2 YYREEE (reference sequence). This CDR3 comprises 14 residues. The V segment lost 4 bases and the J segment 6 bases; nucleotides outside the gene matches: 8.

The chain uses TRBV14 and TRBJ2-7; weak D call: TRBD1 (7 bases). The CDR3 totals 15 residues. Germline V gene data show CDR1 as SGHDN and CDR2 as FVKESK. V was trimmed by 3 bases and J by 3 bases, leaving 15 bases between them. The CDR3 nucleotides are TGTGCCAGCAGCCAGGTAGGAGGGGGCATCTACGAGCAGTACTTC. This translates into CASSQVGGGIYEQYF.

The rearrangement links TRBV10-1 to TRBJ2-1, with D possibly matching TRBD1 (6 bases). CDR1 is WNHNN and CDR2 is SYGVQD in the germline V gene (reference sequence). CDR3 length: 16 amino acids. V dropped 5 bases and J dropped 6 bases, with 20 bases sitting between them. The CDR3 nucleotides read TGCGCCAGCAGTTCTCGCCGGGACACCGCCTCCAATGAGCAGTTCTTC. Protein sequence: CASSSRRDTASNEQFF.

The chain combines TRBV7-9 with TRBJ2-1; D may be TRBD2 (6 bases). Deletions cut 1 base from V and 0 bases from J, with 10 bases between. CDR3 length equals 16 residues. Germline V lookup: CDR1 SEHNR, CDR2 FQNEAQ (reference sequence). DNA for the CDR3: TGTGCCAGCAGCTTAGAACTAGCTAGCTCCTACAATGAGCAGTTCTTC. Its translation is CASSLELASSYNEQFF.

The chain combines TRBV7-2 with TRBJ1-1; no reliable D call. The CDR3 is 16 amino acids. Germline CDR1 SGHTA, CDR2 FQGNSA. V lost 3 bases and J lost 1, with 15 bases in between. Here the CDR3 reads CASSLDSGAWNTEAFF. For the CDR3, the DNA is TGTGCCAGCAGCTTGGACTCAGGAGCCTGGAACACTGAAGCTTTCTTT.

The chain joins TRBV6-4 to TRBJ1-1, with TRBD1 matching over 7 bases. Losses at the gene ends were 7 bases for V and 3 bases for J; bases not matched to a gene: 8. Germline V lookup: CDR1 MRHNA, CDR2 SNTAGT. The CDR3 totals 14 residues. CDR3 amino acids: CASINRGRHTEAFF. DNA of the CDR3: TGTGCCAGCATCAACAGGGGTCGCCACACTGAAGCTTTCTTT.

This CDR3 reads CASWRSGHSHGYTF. CDR3 bases: TGTGCCAGCTGGAGATCGGGACATTCGCATGGCTACACCTTC. The chain is built from TRBV6-5 and TRBJ1-2; D may be TRBD1 (6 bases). Germline CDR1 and CDR2: MNHEY and SVGAGI. Trimming left V 8 bases short and J 6 bases short, with 19 bases between. CDR3 length: 14 amino acids.

This clone has a single count. The chain links TRBV7-2 to TRBJ1-1, with TRBD1 matching 7 bases. The CDR3 is 15 residues long. J was trimmed by 4 bases and V by 4 bases; bases with no gene match: 9. Germline lookup yields CDR1 SGHTA and CDR2 FQGNSA. The CDR3 DNA sequence: TGTGCCAGCAGCTCTAGACAGGGAGCGGGCACTGAAGCTTTCTTT. It yields the protein CASSSRQGAGTEAFF.

The chain combines TRBV3-1 (or the pseudogene TRBV3-2) with TRBJ1-2, with a weak D call TRBD1 (6 bases). V lost 0 bases to trimming and J lost 6 bases, with 11 bases between them. Germline assignment: CDR1 LGHDT and CDR2 YNNKEL (reference sequence). The CDR3 has 14 amino acids. The CDR3 region has the DNA TGTGCCAGCAGCCAAGAGCGTACAGGGAATGGCTACACCTTC. This encodes CASSQERTGNGYTF.

This chain connects TRBV5-1 to TRBJ1-5; unclear D gene. The germline V gene has CDR1 SGHRS and CDR2 YFSETQ. There are 13 residues in the CDR3. Deletions cut 2 bases from V and 0 bases from J, with 3 bases between. In DNA, the CDR3 is TGCGCCAGCAGCTTCAGTAGCAATCAGCCCCAGCATTTT. Translation gives CASSFSSNQPQHF.

V usage is TRBV30 and J usage is TRBJ1-5, with TRBD1 matching 10 bases. CDR3 length: 15 residues. Germline lookup yields CDR1 GTSNPN and CDR2 SVGIG (reference sequence). V was pared by 1 base and J by 11 bases, with 11 bases of the junction left unmatched. The CDR3 region has the DNA TGTGCCTGGAGTGCGGGACAGGGGATTTCTGGGGCCCAGCATTTT. Translation gives CAWSAGQGISGAQHF.

The CDR3, as DNA: TGTGCCAGCAGCTTAGCTGGAGCTAGCGGAGCCAACAATGAGCAGTTCTTC. It is translated as CASSLAGASGANNEQFF. V usage is TRBV7-9 and J usage is TRBJ2-1; TRBD2 matches 7 bases. CDR3 length equals 17 residues. V lost 0 bases, J lost 5 bases, and 10 bases stayed unmatched. Germline V lookup: CDR1 SEHNR, CDR2 FQNEAQ (reference sequence).

The V and J genes are TRBV30 and TRBJ1-1, with D hard to call. Trimming took off 3 bases at V and 2 bases at J, with 4 bases between the two ends. From germline, CDR1 is GTSNPN and CDR2 SVGIG (reference sequence). The CDR3 runs to 11 residues. The CDR3 DNA reads TGTGCCTGGAGCTACAACACTGAAGCTTTCTTT. Translated, it gives CAWSYNTEAFF.